This TCR beta chain was sequenced during a study of cytomegalovirus exposure and HLA in healthy donors. It was with 60 Vbeta and 13 Jbeta primers that the PCR ran. Here immunoSEQ multiplex PCR was the method, and the copy in TCRdb shows in-frame clones only, minus some. Of around 140,000 clones in the sample, approximately 76% were seen once. Germline CDR1 and CDR2: MNHEY and SVGAGI. Trimming removed 8 bases from V and 2 bases from J; junction bases left unmatched: 3. The CDR3 contains 14 residues. V and J are TRBV6-5 and TRBJ2-6, with 7 bases matching TRBD1. Sample: PBMCs. The sequence was collected from a man in his forties in good health and CMV-seronegative. The CDR3 sequence: CASSDRAGANVLTF. In nucleotides, the CDR3 is TGTGCCAGCTCCGACAGGGCTGGGGCCAACGTCCTGACTTTC.